These 27 T cell receptor beta chains came from one sample sequenced in a study of blood T cells in healthy people across ages. Using a J-beta primer mix together with a sample-barcoded 5' primer, a second PCR was run for about 6 to 11 cycles. TCRdb re-analysed the 5' RACE reads in MiXCR, keeping a single row per CDR3 protein. There are some 1.5 million distinct CDR3 sequences in the sample; roughly 43% occur only once, and about 4.1% lies in the top ten. Specimen: blood. These receptors were obtained from a woman under 30 in good health.

V and J are TRBV28 and TRBJ2-7; TRBD2 agrees at 7 bases. The CDR3 loop spans 15 amino acids. CDR1 and CDR2 (germline): MDHEN, SYDVKM. V shed 4 bases, J shed 1 base, and the junction held 7 bases outside the gene matches. As DNA, the CDR3 is TGTGCCAGCAGTTCGGGGGGAGTAGGATCCTACGAGCAGTACTTC. This encodes CASSSGGVGSYEQYF.

V gene TRBV3-1 combines with J gene TRBJ2-1, with 12 positions matching TRBD2. The CDR3 runs 17 residues. Germline CDR1 reads LGHDT; CDR2 reads YNNKEL (reference sequence). After removal of 4 bases from V and 4 bases from J, the junction contained 8 bases not matched to a gene. CDR3 in amino acids: CASSLPALAGGYNEQFF. The CDR3, as DNA: TGTGCCAGCAGCCTCCCGGCTCTAGCGGGAGGGTACAATGAGCAGTTCTTC.

V and J are TRBV20-1 and TRBJ2-7, with 7 bases aligning to TRBD2. The V gene end was trimmed by 3 bases and the J gene end by 2 bases; junction bases not matched to a gene: 4. Germline CDR1 and CDR2: DFQATT and SNEGSKA (reference sequence). This CDR3 region has 13 residues. CDR3 DNA sequence: TGCAGTGCTAGCAGCGGGGCAACCTACGAGCAGTACTTC. Amino acids: CSASSGATYEQYF.

The V and J genes are TRBV7-9 and TRBJ2-5; D unresolved. Per germline, CDR1 SEHNR and CDR2 FQNEAQ (reference sequence). Trimming pared 0 bases from V and 1 base from J, leaving 9 bases between. The CDR3 loop spans 15 amino acids. Here the CDR3 reads CASSLALGIQETQYF. CDR3 sequence (DNA): TGTGCCAGCAGCTTAGCCCTGGGTATCCAAGAGACCCAGTACTTC.

This sequence joins TRBV20-1 and TRBJ2-7; D gene uncertain. The V gene's germline CDR1 is DFQATT and CDR2 SNEGSKA (reference sequence). Trimming removed 6 bases from V and 1 base from J, with 16 bases in between. The CDR3 sequence is 14 residues long. CDR3 protein: CSARTESESYEQYF. The CDR3 DNA sequence: TGCAGTGCCAGGACCGAGTCGGAGTCCTACGAGCAGTACTTC.

Turning to this clonotype: Its ends do not fully match the called genes, so a read error is possible. This sequence joins TRBV20-1 and TRBJ2-7, with no clear D. This CDR3 comprises 16 residues. The V gene's germline CDR1 is DFQATT and CDR2 SNEGSKA (reference sequence). CDR3 sequence reads: CSARSPSRVLSYGQYF. As DNA, the CDR3 is TGCAGTGCTAGGAGTCCCAGCCGAGTGCTCTCCTACGGGCAGTACTTC.

This rearrangement joins TRBV4-3 to TRBJ2-7; the match to TRBD2 covers 7 bases. CDR3 length: 15 amino acids. Unmatched junction bases numbered 6, after V lost 0 bases and J lost 4 bases. In germline, CDR1 is LGHNA, CDR2 YSLEER. The CDR3 loop reads CASSQDWTSLYEQYF. CDR3 coding DNA: TGCGCCAGCAGCCAAGATTGGACTAGTCTGTACGAGCAGTACTTC.

J is TRBJ2-1 and V is TRBV25-1, with D perhaps given as TRBD1 or TRBD2 (5 bases each). There are 15 residues in the CDR3. Germline V gene lookup returns CDR1 MGHDK and CDR2 SYGVNS. Trimming stripped 4 bases from V and 5 bases from J, with 15 bases between. In nucleotides, the CDR3 is TGTGCCAGCAGTGCCCCCCGGGGCACCAACAATGAGCAGTTCTTC. Encoded protein: CASSAPRGTNNEQFF.

The genes are TRBV19 and TRBJ1-2; the D is unclear. The V gene lost 4 bases and the J gene lost 1 base, with 13 bases spanning the gap. The germline V gene has CDR1 LNHDA and CDR2 SQIVND (reference sequence). This CDR3 has 15 residues. The CDR3 sequence is CASSTTPGSNYGYTF. CDR3 DNA: TGTGCCAGTAGTACGACCCCCGGGAGTAACTATGGCTACACCTTC.

The CDR3 here is CAWSPGLAGERQFF. In nucleotides, the CDR3 is TGTGCCTGGAGTCCAGGACTAGCGGGGGAAAGACAGTTCTTC. The V gene is TRBV30, the J gene TRBJ2-1; 13 positions agree with TRBD2. Losses at the gene ends were 2 bases for V and 13 bases for J; bases not matched to a gene: 8. This CDR3 spans 14 amino acids. CDR1 is GTSNPN, CDR2 SVGIG, per germline (reference sequence).

The V and J genes are TRBV2 and TRBJ2-1, with TRBD1 matching 10 bases. Germline V gene lookup returns CDR1 SNHLY and CDR2 FYNNEI. CDR3 length: 16 residues. V was clipped by 3 bases and J by 0 bases; unmatched bases: 2. The CDR3 reads CASSETGGASYNEQFF. Written as DNA, the CDR3 is TGTGCCAGCAGTGAGACAGGGGGCGCCTCCTACAATGAGCAGTTCTTC.

This clonotype showed up just a few times. The gene calls are TRBV28 and TRBJ2-3; TRBD2 agrees at 10 bases. The CDR3 has 14 amino acids. CDR1 and CDR2 from the germline V gene are MDHEN and SYDVKM. The V and J ends lost 4 bases and 5 bases, in that order; junction bases with no gene match: 3. In DNA, the CDR3 is TGTGCCAGCAGTTCTAGCGGGAGTGGAGATACGCAGTATTTT. Its protein product is CASSSSGSGDTQYF. Full variable domain (outside the CDR3, taken from reference TRBV28 and TRBJ2-3): DVKVTQSSRYLVKRTGEKVFLECVQDMDHENMFWYRQDPGLGLRLIYFSYDVKMKEKGDIPEGYSVSREKKERFSLILESASTNQTSMYLCASSSSGSGDTQYFGPGTRLTVL.

This chain joins TRBV11-3 and TRBJ2-1, with D possibly being TRBD2 (6 bases). Germline V gene sequence: CDR1 SGHNT, CDR2 YENEEA. The CDR3 is made up of 14 amino acids. Deletions cut 1 base from V and 9 bases from J, with 13 bases between. In DNA, the CDR3 is TGTGCCAGCAGCTTAGGGATTAGCGGTATTGAGCAGTTCTTC. Its translation is CASSLGISGIEQFF.

CDR3 sequence: CASSYRQRGGPGELFF. Written as DNA, the CDR3 is TGTGCCAGCAGTTACAGACAGCGGGGGGGCCCCGGGGAGCTGTTTTTT. The genes are TRBV6-2 or TRBV6-3 and TRBJ2-2; TRBD2 matches at 10 bases. Trimming removed 2 bases from V and 6 bases from J; junction bases left unmatched: 6. The germline V gene encodes CDR1 MNHEY and CDR2 SVGEGT. CDR3 length: 16 amino acids.

This chain links TRBV12-3 or TRBV12-4 with TRBJ2-2; D is unresolved. Deletions cut 6 bases from V and 6 bases from J, with 11 bases between. This CDR3 is built from 13 residues. The CDR3 DNA is TGTGCCAGCAGCCTCAGGCTTGCCGGGGAGCTGTTTTTT. This gives the protein CASSLRLAGELFF.

The CDR3 DNA sequence: TGTGCCAGCAGCGTAGCGGGAATGGGAGATACGCAGTATTTT. This codes for CASSVAGMGDTQYF. The V call is TRBV7-3, the J call TRBJ2-3; TRBD2 aligns across 8 bases. The V and J ends lost 5 bases and 5 bases, in that order; junction bases with no gene match: 6. The CDR3 extends over 14 amino acids. Germline V gene data show CDR1 as SGHTA and CDR2 as FQGTGA.

This clonotype showed up many times. The chain joins TRBV20-1 to TRBJ1-6; weak D call: TRBD1 (5 bases). V lost 3 bases to trimming and J lost 0 bases, with 9 bases between them. The germline gives CDR1 DFQATT, CDR2 SNEGSKA (reference sequence). There are 15 residues in the CDR3. DNA of the CDR3: TGCAGTGCTAGGGGGCCAAGCTCCTATAATTCACCCCTCCACTTT. This encodes CSARGPSSYNSPLHF.

This clonotype was seen a handful of times. V usage is TRBV15 and J usage is TRBJ1-5, with 7 bases fitting TRBD1. The V and J ends lost 4 bases and 2 bases, in that order; junction bases with no gene match: 5. CDR3 length: 15 amino acids. The germline gives CDR1 LNHNV, CDR2 YYDKDF (reference sequence). In DNA, the CDR3 is TGTGCCACCAGCATAAACAGGGGCGGCAATCAGCCCCAGCATTTT. It specifies CATSINRGGNQPQHF.

The chain has TRBV6-2 or TRBV6-3 and TRBJ2-7; 12 bases line up with TRBD1. There are 17 residues in the CDR3. Trimming took 2 bases from V and 7 from J; bases not matched to a gene: 12. Germline lookup yields CDR1 MNHEY and CDR2 SVGEGT. The CDR3 region has the DNA TGTGCCAGCAGTTACCCTTCCGGGACAGGGGGCTACAATGAGCAGTACTTC. This codes for CASSYPSGTGGYNEQYF.

The chain carries TRBV4-1 and TRBJ1-5; maybe TRBD1 (5 bases). The germline gives CDR1 MGHRA, CDR2 YSYEKL. Trimming took off 0 bases at V and 7 bases at J, with 13 bases between the two ends. The CDR3 spans 15 residues. Here the CDR3 reads CASSQEVVRGQPQHF. DNA for the CDR3: TGCGCCAGCAGCCAAGAGGTAGTTCGGGGGCAGCCCCAGCATTTT.

This clonotype was counted between two and nine times. The chain employs TRBV20-1 and TRBJ2-7, with D perhaps being TRBD1 or TRBD2 (6 bases each). The CDR3 contains 13 residues. V was clipped by 0 bases and J by 3 bases, with 9 bases between them. CDR1 and CDR2 (germline): DFQATT, SNEGSKA (reference sequence). Here the CDR3 DNA reads TGCAGTGCTAGAGATGGAGGGGGCTACGAGCAGTACTTC. It encodes CSARDGGGYEQYF.

This clonotype was seen a few times. This chain uses TRBV12-3 or TRBV12-4 with TRBJ2-5; D is perhaps TRBD1 (6 bases). The CDR3 contains 12 residues. V was clipped by 7 bases and J by 5 bases, with 11 bases between them. The CDR3 reads CASTLTGETQYF. CDR3 bases: TGTGCCAGCACCCTCACAGGGGAGACCCAGTACTTC.

The gene calls are TRBV7-9 and TRBJ1-1, with unresolved D. Germline V gene data show CDR1 as SEHNR and CDR2 as FQNEAQ (reference sequence). The CDR3 is made up of 15 amino acids. Trimming cost V 2 bases and J 0 bases, with 10 bases left between them. The CDR3, as DNA: TGTGCCAGCAGCTTAATACAGACCATGAACACTGAAGCTTTCTTT. Translation: CASSLIQTMNTEAFF.

Only a few counts were recorded for this clonotype. J is TRBJ2-1 and V is TRBV5-1, with 7 bases matching TRBD1. CDR3 size: 16 residues. V trimming: 0 bases; J trimming: 6 bases; junction bases outside the gene matches: 9. The germline V gene has CDR1 SGHRS and CDR2 YFSETQ. The CDR3 nucleotides are TGCGCCAGCAGCTTGGTTGGGACAGCGCCCTTCAATGAGCAGTTCTTC. As protein: CASSLVGTAPFNEQFF.

This clonotype was seen more than once but under ten times. CDR3 in DNA: TGCGCCAGCAGCCAAGACGGACTCGCGCGTGAAAAACTGTTTTTT. It is translated as CASSQDGLAREKLFF. This chain joins TRBV4-3 and TRBJ1-4; D is uncertain. Trimming left V 0 bases short and J 7 bases short, with 12 bases between. This CDR3 is 15 amino acids long. Germline V gene lookup returns CDR1 LGHNA and CDR2 YSLEER.

This clonotype was seen a few times. The chain couples TRBV29-1 to TRBJ2-5; TRBD1 matches at 7 bases. From germline, CDR1 is SQVTM and CDR2 ANQGSEA. The V segment lost 5 bases and the J segment 4 bases; nucleotides outside the gene matches: 4. The CDR3 is 12 amino acids. CDR3 loop: CSVTTGVETQYF. The CDR3 DNA is TGCAGCGTTACTACAGGGGTAGAGACCCAGTACTTC. Drawing the rest from reference TRBV29-1 and TRBJ2-5, the complete variable domain is SAVISQKPSRDICQRGTSLTIQCQVDSQVTMMFWYRQQPGQSLTLIATANQGSEATYESGFVIDKFPISRPNLTFSTLTVSNMSPEDSSIYLCSVTTGVETQYFGPGTRLLVL.

This clonotype appeared many times. The chain combines TRBV4-3 with TRBJ2-7; perhaps TRBD1 as D (5 bases). Trimming removed 3 bases at V and 0 bases at J, with 9 bases between. The CDR3 runs 14 residues. CDR1 and CDR2 from the germline V gene are LGHNA and YSLEER. Here the CDR3 reads CASSQEQVSYEQYF. The CDR3 DNA sequence: TGCGCCAGCAGCCAGGAACAGGTCTCCTACGAGCAGTACTTC.